This T cell receptor beta chain appears in the sequencing data of a study of CD8 T cells in Susac syndrome. Germline CDR1 and CDR2: DFQATT and SNEGSKA (reference sequence). Trimming removed 6 bases at V and 3 bases at J, with 7 bases between. CDR3 length equals 11 residues. RNA amounts of about 0.45 to 1 ug underwent reverse transcription with random hexamers. TCRdb ran MiXCR on the immunoSEQ multiplex PCR reads and lists one entry per CDR3 protein. This sample carries about 76,000 distinct CDR3 sequences, about 94% of them seen once, and the ten largest clones take less than 0.55%. This sequence was found in a human donor with Susac syndrome. The chain couples TRBV20-1 to TRBJ2-3; possibly TRBD2 for D (5 bases). Sequenced input: CD8+ T cells from PBMCs. The CDR3 protein is CSAWETDTQYF. The CDR3 DNA sequence: TGCAGTGCATGGGAGACAGATACGCAGTATTTT.